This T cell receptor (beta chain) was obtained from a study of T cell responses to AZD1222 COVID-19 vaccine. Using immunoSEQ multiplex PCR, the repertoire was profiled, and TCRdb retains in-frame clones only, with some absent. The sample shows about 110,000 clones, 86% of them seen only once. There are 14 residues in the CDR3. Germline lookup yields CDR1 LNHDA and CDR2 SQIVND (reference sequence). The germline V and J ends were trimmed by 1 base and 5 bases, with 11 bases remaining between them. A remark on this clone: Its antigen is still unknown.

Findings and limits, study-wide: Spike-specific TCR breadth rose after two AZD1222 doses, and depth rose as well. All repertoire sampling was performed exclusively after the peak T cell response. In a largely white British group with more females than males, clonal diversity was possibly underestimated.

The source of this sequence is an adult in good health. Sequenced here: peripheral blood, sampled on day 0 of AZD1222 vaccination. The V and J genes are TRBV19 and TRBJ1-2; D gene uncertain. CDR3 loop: CASSIVGGGYGYTF. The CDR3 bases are TGTGCCAGTAGTATAGTTGGCGGAGGGTATGGCTACACCTTC.